The clone carrying this TCR beta chain was recorded a few times. Its antigen is currently unknown. V was pared by 0 bases and J by 5 bases, with 4 bases of the junction left unmatched. The CDR3 length is 15 residues. The germline V gene encodes CDR1 GTSNPN and CDR2 SVGIG (reference sequence). This entry is derived from a study of beta chain features in type 1 diabetes. Expressed TCRB transcripts got sequenced, as all isolated RNA was reverse transcribed. Some clones are missing from TCRdb's copy, which holds only in-frame ones; the method was immunoSEQ multiplex PCR. The table has about 180,000 clones, under 9.5% seen once; the top ten hold under 0.55%. General study findings and limits: Shorter TCRB CDR3s, moderately but significantly so, marked every one of the four CD4+ subsets in Type 1 diabetes patients. The naive, central memory and Treg TCRB repertoires of patients appeared to be more similar to one another than those of healthy donors. Using cDNA template may skew counts toward highly expressing activated cells.

This sequence originates from a man aged 18-30 years with type 1 diabetes. V is TRBV30 and J is TRBJ1-4, with 9 bases fitting TRBD1. The source material was central memory CD4+ T cells from blood. The CDR3 DNA is TGTGCCTGGAGTGTACGGGGGACAGGGAATGAAAAACTGTTTTTT. Residues: CAWSVRGTGNEKLFF.